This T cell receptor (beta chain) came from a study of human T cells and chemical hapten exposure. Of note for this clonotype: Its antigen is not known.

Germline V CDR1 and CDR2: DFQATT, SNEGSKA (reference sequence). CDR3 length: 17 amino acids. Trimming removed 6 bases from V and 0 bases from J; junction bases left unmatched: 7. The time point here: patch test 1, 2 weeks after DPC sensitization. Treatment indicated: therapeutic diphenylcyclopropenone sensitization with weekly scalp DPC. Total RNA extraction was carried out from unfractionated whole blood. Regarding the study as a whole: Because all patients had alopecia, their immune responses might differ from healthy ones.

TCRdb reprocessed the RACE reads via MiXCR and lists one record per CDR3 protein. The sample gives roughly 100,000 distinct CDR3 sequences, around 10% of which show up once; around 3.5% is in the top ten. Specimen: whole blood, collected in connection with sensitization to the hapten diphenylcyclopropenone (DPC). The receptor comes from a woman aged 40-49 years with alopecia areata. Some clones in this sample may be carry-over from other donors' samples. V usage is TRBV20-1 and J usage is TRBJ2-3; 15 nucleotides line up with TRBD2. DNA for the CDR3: TGCAGTGCAGAGGGACTAGCGGGGGGACGTAGCACAGATACGCAGTATTTT. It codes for CSAEGLAGGRSTDTQYF.